This TCR beta chain was recorded in a study of blood T cells in healthy people across ages. General study results and limits: Using unsorted PBMCs precluded a conclusive naive versus antigen-experienced comparison.

Judged by abundance, this clonotype is medium-sized. Antigen unknown. Looked up from germline, CDR1 is DFQATT and CDR2 is SNEGSKA (reference sequence). The germline V and J ends were trimmed by 4 bases and 7 bases, with 17 bases remaining between them. The CDR3 is made up of 13 amino acids. The authors ran a second PCR of about 6 to 12 cycles using a sample-barcoded 5' primer and a J-beta primer mix. Via MiXCR, TCRdb re-called the 5' RACE reads, giving one row per CDR3 protein. The top ten clones hold about a sixth of a sample with around 800,000 distinct CDR3 sequences, 46% of them seen once. Ten milliliters of peripheral blood were drawn from each donor into EDTA-treated tubes. In each sample, at least 6 million PBMCs were isolated.

This clonotype was sampled from an elderly man in good health. The genes are TRBV20-1 and TRBJ2-7; the D call may be TRBD1 or TRBD2 (5 bases each). Sequencing was performed on blood. The CDR3 nucleotides are TGCAGTGCTACCCAGGGACCCCAACGGGAGCAGTACTTC. Translation gives CSATQGPQREQYF.